The 28 T cell receptor beta chains presented below share a single source sample, sequenced in a study of CXCR3-negative and CXCR3-positive naive CD8 T cells. All TRB cDNA libraries came from 5' RACE performed with UMI labels. Reanalyzing the 5' RACE reads, TCRdb keeps one entry per CDR3 protein, without DNA. The sample data list roughly 86,000 distinct CDR3 sequences. The sample taken for sequencing was naive CXCR3- CD8+ T cells from blood. Noted subset: CD45RO-CCR7+CD27+CD95- naive CD8+ T cells lacking CXCR3 (TNR3-). These receptors were taken from a human donor in good health. Some clones in this sample may be carry-over from other donors' samples.

The V call is TRBV28, the J call TRBJ1-5; TCRdb designates TRBD1, a call that cannot be tested without DNA. The CDR3 totals 13 residues. Looked up from germline, CDR1 is MDHEN and CDR2 is SYDVKM. CDR3 in amino acids: CATFPGGRQPQHF.

V and J are TRBV12-3 or TRBV12-4 and TRBJ1-5; TCRdb outputs TRBD1, but without DNA this stays unchecked. CDR3 size: 13 residues. The CDR3 spells CASGIGIGQPQHF.

The chain combines TRBV7-2 with TRBJ2-7. The germline CDR1 and CDR2 sequences are SGHTA and FQGNSA. The length of the CDR3 is 14 residues. The CDR3 sequence is CASSLVDGSYEQYF.

The chain carries TRBV5-1 and TRBJ2-7. Germline CDR1 SGHRS, CDR2 YFSETQ. The CDR3 length is 14 residues. This chain's CDR3 is CASSFAGASYEQYF.

The rearrangement uses TRBV13 and TRBJ2-7; TCRdb indicates TRBD1, and absent DNA this call remains unverified. This CDR3 is built from 16 residues. Germline CDR1 PRHDT, CDR2 FYEKMQ (reference sequence). The CDR3 loop reads CASSTGTGGVGGEQYF.

This chain uses TRBV29-1 with TRBJ2-7. The CDR3 sequence is 14 residues long. Per the germline V gene, CDR1 is SQVTM and CDR2 is ANQGSEA. The CDR3 here is CSPEWAVISYEQYF.

This chain uses TRBV3-2 with TRBJ1-4. TRBV3-2 is labeled a pseudogene. The CDR3 extends over 13 amino acids. CDR3 loop: CASSQMSTEKLFF.

The V gene is TRBV7-9, the J gene TRBJ2-7; without DNA, the TCRdb call of TRBD1 cannot be checked. The CDR3 has 14 amino acids. CDR1 is SEHNR, CDR2 FQNEAQ, per germline (reference sequence). This chain's CDR3 is CASSEEVAGYEQYF.

The CDR3 is CASSQVVGVGETQYF. This chain uses TRBV4-1 with TRBJ2-5; TCRdb's D call, TRBD1, is unchecked because there is no DNA. The CDR3 runs to 15 residues. Germline V gives CDR1 MGHRA, CDR2 YSYEKL.

The CDR3 here is CASSPTSGGHNEQFF. The J gene is TRBJ2-1, the V gene TRBV6-4; TCRdb's D call, TRBD2, is unchecked because there is no DNA. Germline lookup yields CDR1 MRHNA and CDR2 SNTAGT. This CDR3 is built from 15 residues.

V usage is TRBV7-9 and J usage is TRBJ2-3; TCRdb proposes TRBD1, but this gene call is untestable without DNA. Per germline, CDR1 SEHNR and CDR2 FQNEAQ (reference sequence). The CDR3 has 13 residues. The CDR3 spells CASSYGGTDTQYF.

This rearrangement joins TRBV27 to TRBJ2-5; TCRdb's D call, TRBD2, is unchecked because there is no DNA. CDR1 and CDR2 (germline): MNHEY, SMNVEV (reference sequence). CDR3 length equals 16 residues. This CDR3 reads CASGPQEPRTQETQYF.

The chain couples TRBV7-9 to TRBJ2-5; TCRdb returns TRBD1, unconfirmable since there is no DNA. This CDR3 has 15 amino acids. From germline, CDR1 is SEHNR and CDR2 FQNEAQ (reference sequence). The CDR3 protein is CASSARTGDVKTQYF.

The V call is TRBV6-2 or TRBV6-3, the J call TRBJ2-4; TCRdb indicates TRBD2, and absent DNA this call remains unverified. The germline V gene encodes CDR1 MNHEY and CDR2 SVGEGT. The CDR3 consists of 13 residues. This chain's CDR3 is CATLEGTLNIQYF.

The V and J genes are TRBV12-3 or TRBV12-4 and TRBJ2-1; as DNA is missing, the TRBD1 call by TCRdb cannot be tested. This CDR3 is built from 15 residues. The CDR3 protein is CASSPDRVSANEQFF.

The chain employs TRBV15 and TRBJ2-7. Germline V gene data show CDR1 as LNHNV and CDR2 as YYDKDF (reference sequence). CDR3 size: 14 residues. This chain's CDR3 is CATSRVTSHYEQYF.

V and J are TRBV28 and TRBJ2-1; TCRdb designates TRBD1, a call that cannot be tested without DNA. CDR1 is MDHEN, CDR2 SYDVKM, per germline. This CDR3 has 15 amino acids. This CDR3 reads CASSSPFGETDQQFF.

This chain links TRBV14 with TRBJ2-6; TCRdb outputs TRBD1, but without DNA this stays unchecked. CDR3 length: 19 amino acids. The germline V gene encodes CDR1 SGHDN and CDR2 FVKESK. The CDR3 loop reads CASSPGWRQGSPGANVLTF.

V and J are TRBV6-5 and TRBJ1-1; TCRdb names TRBD1, which stays unverified in the absence of DNA. Germline V lookup: CDR1 MNHEY, CDR2 SVGAGI. The CDR3 consists of 18 residues. CDR3: CASSYSFPLRGSNTEAFF.

The V call is TRBV4-3, the J call TRBJ2-7; the TCRdb call, TRBD1, lacks DNA for checking. This CDR3 comprises 14 residues. The germline gives CDR1 LGHNA, CDR2 YSLEER. The CDR3 here is CASSQDRGTYEQYF.

The genes are TRBV6-5 and TRBJ1-1; TCRdb selects TRBD1, and the lack of DNA leaves this call unchecked. Germline V CDR1 and CDR2: MNHEY, SVGAGI. The CDR3 has 12 amino acids. CDR3 protein: CASRPLGAGAFF.

This CDR3 reads CASSGTGGTDTQYF. The chain joins TRBV6-4 to TRBJ2-3; with no DNA, the TCRdb D assignment of TRBD1 cannot be verified. The CDR3 totals 14 residues. Germline lookup yields CDR1 MRHNA and CDR2 SNTAGT.

The genes are TRBV4-3 and TRBJ1-1; without DNA, the TCRdb call of TRBD1 cannot be checked. The CDR3 length is 20 residues. The V gene's germline CDR1 is LGHNA and CDR2 YSLEER. The CDR3 loop reads CASSQALVGLTGRLNTEAFF.

The chain employs TRBV20-1 and TRBJ2-1; TCRdb gives TRBD2 as the D gene, but with no DNA this cannot be confirmed. CDR1 is DFQATT and CDR2 is SNEGSKA in the germline V gene (reference sequence). This CDR3 region has 14 residues. The CDR3 loop is CSARPPLLAGEQFF.

The chain's CDR3 is CASSFTDSPYEQYF. This chain joins TRBV12-3 or TRBV12-4 and TRBJ2-7. The CDR3 totals 14 residues.

The CDR3 spells CASSRTGGPGTEAFF. V and J are TRBV12-3 or TRBV12-4 and TRBJ1-1; TCRdb reports TRBD1, a call that lacks DNA to check it against. The CDR3 is made up of 15 amino acids.

This chain connects TRBV4-1 to TRBJ1-2; no DNA is available, so the TRBD1 call from TCRdb remains unchecked. The CDR3 runs to 16 residues. CDR1 is MGHRA and CDR2 is YSYEKL in the germline V gene. CDR3 amino acids: CASSQESGQPLSGYTF.

The V and J genes are TRBV5-6 and TRBJ2-2. Germline V lookup: CDR1 SGHDT, CDR2 YYEEEE. The CDR3 is made up of 12 amino acids. Here the CDR3 reads CASSLVSGELFF.